These 5 T cell receptor beta chains were all obtained from the same sample, sequenced in a study of blood T cell repertoires in COVID-19. Profiling relied on immunoSEQ multiplex PCR, and the TCRdb table lists in-frame clones only, not all of them. Here the sample spans 300,000 or so clones, approximately 87% being singletons. Sequencing was carried out using peripheral blood. The receptor set was obtained from a woman in her twenties or thirties with COVID-19, enrolled during active disease.

This rearrangement joins TRBV30 to TRBJ2-2, with D unclear. Germline lookup yields CDR1 GTSNPN and CDR2 SVGIG (reference sequence). V was pared by 0 bases and J by 2 bases, with 4 bases between. CDR3 length equals 13 residues. DNA of the CDR3: TGTGCCTGGAGTGTCGGTAACACCGGGGAGCTGTTTTTT. It translates to CAWSVGNTGELFF.

The chain links TRBV7-6 to TRBJ2-1; 7 bases map to TRBD2. The germline V gene encodes CDR1 SGHVS and CDR2 FNYEAQ. The CDR3 has 15 residues. J gave up 6 bases and V 1 base, and 6 bases lay outside the gene matches. The CDR3 reads CASSLGPAGTNEQFF. CDR3 nucleotide sequence: TGTGCCAGCAGCTTAGGGCCAGCGGGAACCAATGAGCAGTTCTTC. Supplemented by reference TRBV7-6 and TRBJ2-1, the full variable domain reads GAGVSQSPRYKVTKRGQDVALRCDPISGHVSLYWYRQALGQGPEFLTYFNYEAQQDKSGLPNDRFSAERPEGSISTLTIQRTEQRDSAMYRCASSLGPAGTNEQFFGPGTRLTVL.

V gene TRBV7-3 combines with J gene TRBJ2-7; no reliable D call. Germline V lookup: CDR1 SGHTA, CDR2 FQGTGA. The CDR3 length is 14 residues. V lost 2 bases and J 3 bases, leaving 11 bases between the germline ends. This CDR3 is CASSLGSGYYEQYF. CDR3 in DNA: TGTGCCAGCAGCTTAGGGTCAGGATACTACGAGCAGTACTTC.

The rearrangement links TRBV5-4 to TRBJ1-1; D remains ambiguous. Germline CDR1 and CDR2: SGHNT and YYREEE (reference sequence). Trimming removed 4 bases at V and 5 bases at J, with 18 bases between. The CDR3 runs to 15 residues. The CDR3, as DNA: TGTGCCAGCAGCGACCGGACGGGGATGGGGACTGAAGCTTTCTTT. Encoded protein: CASSDRTGMGTEAFF.

The rearrangement joins TRBV5-1 to TRBJ1-2; unclear D gene. From germline, CDR1 is SGHRS and CDR2 YFSETQ. The CDR3 contains 18 residues. With 0 bases removed from V and 0 bases from J, the gap between germline ends came to 18 bases. In DNA, the CDR3 is TGCGCCAGCAGCTTGGATGGTCGGCGGGAAAGCACTAACTATGGCTACACCTTC. It is translated as CASSLDGRRESTNYGYTF.